The entry below gives a single T cell receptor beta chain sequence along with its context. The entry originates in a study of T cell clones after liver transplantation. Study overall: Graft-donor-reactive sequences were compared with third-party-reactive TCRbeta sequences from pre-transplant mixed lymphocyte reactions. Draws occurred before transplant, before withdrawal, and after complete or failed withdrawal.

After removal of 6 bases from V and 4 bases from J, the junction contained 13 bases not matched to a gene. The germline gives CDR1 SNHLY, CDR2 FYNNEI. CDR3 length: 16 residues. Method: immunoSEQ multiplex PCR; TCRdb's copy keeps in-frame clones and lacks some. In the table there are roughly 51,000 clones, approximately 71% of which are singletons. This clonotype originated in a human patient who received a liver transplant. The graft donor may be the source of some T cells. Sample: CD4+ T cells from blood, taken about 56 months after liver transplant. The genes are TRBV2 and TRBJ2-5; TRBD2 aligns across 8 bases. CDR3 sequence reads: CASSEWTLAGRETQYF. The CDR3 bases are TGTGCCAGCAGCGAATGGACCCTAGCGGGTAGAGAGACCCAGTACTTC.